A single sample gave rise to the 26 T cell receptor beta chains below, sequenced in a study of T cells after yellow fever vaccination. TCRdb reprocessed the 5' RACE reads via MiXCR and lists one record per CDR3 protein. Among under 80,000 distinct CDR3 sequences listed, 7.4% were seen once. Sequencing was performed on CD8+ T cells sorted from PBMCs, taken 15 days after the yellow fever booster vaccination. The receptors were gathered from a man aged 30 to 45 who received the YFV17D yellow fever vaccine.

This clonotype was detected many times. The CDR3, as DNA: TGTGCCTGCCAGTTACGAGGGCACGAGACCCAGTACTTC. It yields the protein CACQLRGHETQYF. V usage is TRBV28 and J usage is TRBJ2-5; D may be TRBD2 (5 bases). The germline V gene encodes CDR1 MDHEN and CDR2 SYDVKM. This CDR3 has 13 amino acids. The ends were cut back, 11 bases at V and 5 bases at J, with 18 bases in the middle.

This clonotype was found many times. This chain links TRBV5-1 with TRBJ2-1; 7 bases match TRBD2. The germline V gene encodes CDR1 SGHRS and CDR2 YFSETQ. The V gene end was trimmed by 2 bases and the J gene end by 7 bases; junction bases not matched to a gene: 9. The CDR3 is 15 residues long. CDR3 nucleotide sequence: TGCGCCAGCAGCTTTCCCAGCGGGAAAGAAAATGAGCAGTTCTTC. This codes for CASSFPSGKENEQFF.

This clonotype was recorded a few times. The chain couples TRBV6-5 to TRBJ2-4, with D perhaps TRBD2 (6 bases). The CDR3 sequence is 13 residues long. Germline loops: CDR1 MNHEY, CDR2 SVGAGI. V dropped 7 bases and J dropped 5 bases, with 12 bases sitting between them. The CDR3 protein is CASTSGGENIQYF. The CDR3 region has the DNA TGTGCCAGCACCTCCGGAGGGGAAAACATTCAGTACTTC.

This clonotype showed up just a few times. The V gene is TRBV13, the J gene TRBJ2-1; D gene unclear. Germline lookup yields CDR1 PRHDT and CDR2 FYEKMQ (reference sequence). V dropped 1 base and J dropped 7 bases, with 8 bases sitting between them. This CDR3 has 13 residues. The CDR3 sequence: CASSLDSRNEQFF. The CDR3 DNA follows: TGTGCCAGCAGCTTAGATTCTAGGAATGAGCAGTTCTTC.

This clonotype has a count of ten or more. The V and J genes are TRBV21-1 and TRBJ2-7. TRBV21-1 is described as a pseudogene. The CDR3 sequence is 16 residues long. Here the CDR3 DNA reads TGTGCCAGCAGCAGTAAGGCGGACGAATTGAACTACGAGCAGTACTTC. It translates to CASSSKADELNYEQYF.

This clonotype came up many times. V and J are TRBV27 and TRBJ2-7, with D possibly matching TRBD2 (5 bases). Looked up from germline, CDR1 is MNHEY and CDR2 is SMNVEV (reference sequence). V dropped 5 bases and J dropped 1 base, with 12 bases sitting between them. The CDR3 contains 14 residues. This chain's CDR3 is CASSPDWGSYEQYF. CDR3 coding DNA: TGTGCCAGCAGTCCGGACTGGGGTTCCTACGAGCAGTACTTC.

This clonotype showed up many times. The V gene is TRBV29-1, the J gene TRBJ2-7, with D possibly matching TRBD2 (6 bases). Germline V gene data show CDR1 as SQVTM and CDR2 as ANQGSEA. This CDR3 spans 16 amino acids. Trimming left V 1 base short and J 2 bases short, with 18 bases between. CDR3 residues: CSVEAIQGGTTYEQYF. CDR3 sequence (DNA): TGCAGCGTTGAAGCGATCCAGGGAGGTACTACCTACGAGCAGTACTTC.

This clonotype was counted ten times or more. The V gene is TRBV15, the J gene TRBJ1-5, with no clear D. Germline lookup yields CDR1 LNHNV and CDR2 YYDKDF (reference sequence). The CDR3 runs 14 residues. Deletions cut 5 bases from V and 4 bases from J, with 12 bases between. CDR3 DNA sequence: TGTGCCACCAGCCGGGCGGACCCAAATCAGCCCCAGCATTTT. The encoded protein is CATSRADPNQPQHF.

This clonotype was seen ten or more times. The chain recombines TRBV18 with TRBJ2-3, with 7 bases fitting TRBD2. The CDR3 has 14 residues. Trimming took 8 bases from V and 0 from J; bases not matched to a gene: 5. Germline V gene lookup returns CDR1 KGHSH and CDR2 LQKENI. The CDR3 DNA is TGTGCCAGCGCTAGCGGAAAAAGCACAGATACGCAGTATTTT. Protein sequence: CASASGKSTDTQYF.

This clonotype was detected many times. The rearrangement links TRBV13 to TRBJ1-2; a possible D gene is TRBD1 (5 bases). CDR3 size: 12 residues. The germline CDR1 and CDR2 sequences are PRHDT and FYEKMQ (reference sequence). V was cut by 6 bases and J by 8 bases, with 13 bases left in between. The CDR3 is CASSTGLKGYTF. The CDR3 DNA is TGTGCCAGCAGTACAGGCCTTAAGGGCTACACCTTC.

This clonotype has at least ten counts. The chain couples TRBV6-5 to TRBJ1-5; 10 positions agree with TRBD1. Per the germline V gene, CDR1 is MNHEY and CDR2 is SVGAGI. This CDR3 spans 15 amino acids. With V trimmed by 6 bases and J by 2 bases, 4 bases remained unmatched. In DNA, the CDR3 is TGTGCCAGCAGCCCCGGGACAGGGGGCAATCAGCCCCAGCATTTT. This translates into CASSPGTGGNQPQHF.

This rearrangement joins TRBV5-6 to TRBJ2-1; 11 nucleotides agree with TRBD2. The CDR3 has 17 amino acids. V lost 1 base to trimming and J lost 7 bases; unmatched junction nucleotides: 10. Germline CDR1 is SGHDT and CDR2 is YYEEEE. CDR3 nucleotides: TGTGCCAGCAGCTTGTTAACTAGCGGGAGCAAGGAGAATGAGCAGTTCTTC. Translating it yields CASSLLTSGSKENEQFF.

This clonotype appeared many times. CDR3: CASTTSGYEQYF. The CDR3 nucleotides are TGCGCCAGCACGACTAGCGGATACGAGCAGTACTTC. The rearrangement links TRBV10-2 to TRBJ2-7, with 9 bases fitting TRBD2. The CDR3 length is 12 residues. CDR1 WSHSY and CDR2 SAAADI come from the germline V gene. V lost 7 bases, J lost 4 bases, and 2 bases stayed unmatched.

This clonotype was detected ten times or more. V usage is TRBV7-9 and J usage is TRBJ2-1, with D hard to call. Germline loops: CDR1 SEHNR, CDR2 FQNEAQ (reference sequence). This CDR3 spans 13 amino acids. Deletions cut 5 bases from V and 6 bases from J, with 11 bases between. The CDR3 is CASSRPFGNEQFF. Written as DNA, the CDR3 is TGTGCCAGCAGCCGCCCTTTCGGCAATGAGCAGTTCTTC. Based on the CDR3 plus reference TRBV7-9 and TRBJ2-1, the full variable domain is DTGVSQNPRHKITKRGQNVTFRCDPISEHNRLYWYRQTLGQGPEFLTYFQNEAQLEKSRLLSDRFSAERPKGSFSTLEIQRTEQGDSAMYLCASSRPFGNEQFFGPGTRLTVL.

The chain uses TRBV27 and TRBJ1-1; maybe TRBD1 (5 bases). The germline V gene encodes CDR1 MNHEY and CDR2 SMNVEV (reference sequence). CDR3 size: 13 residues. V dropped 5 bases and J dropped 4 bases, with 11 bases sitting between them. CDR3 amino acids: CASSTYGGTEAFF. Written as DNA, the CDR3 is TGTGCCAGCAGTACATACGGGGGCACTGAAGCTTTCTTT.

This clonotype was observed at least ten times. The CDR3 nucleotides are TGTGCCAGCGCGGTCGGGGGGTTCAATGAGCAGTTCTTC. Translating it yields CASAVGGFNEQFF. This chain uses TRBV7-3 with TRBJ2-1; 7 bases fit TRBD2. Germline V lookup: CDR1 SGHTA, CDR2 FQGTGA. After removal of 8 bases from V and 6 bases from J, the junction contained 7 bases not matched to a gene. This CDR3 region has 13 residues.

This clonotype was picked up a small number of times. The V and J genes are TRBV20-1 and TRBJ2-7; D perhaps matches TRBD1 (6 bases). V was trimmed by 5 bases and J by 0 bases, leaving 14 bases between them. Germline V gene sequence: CDR1 DFQATT, CDR2 SNEGSKA (reference sequence). This CDR3 comprises 14 residues. CDR3 sequence (DNA): TGCAGTGCTCCTCCCGGGACACCCTCCTACGAGCAGTACTTC. Translation gives CSAPPGTPSYEQYF.

Remarks on this clonotype: This sequence may be a read error, since a much larger clone differs from it by one base. The chain combines TRBV6-5 with TRBJ2-2; D is perhaps TRBD2 (6 bases). The CDR3 covers 16 residues. From germline, CDR1 is MNHEY and CDR2 SVGAGI. CDR3 bases: TGTGACAGCAGTTACTCCTCTAGCGCGAACACCGGGGAGCTGTTTTTT. Translating gives CDSSYSSSANTGELFF.

This clonotype was seen ten or more times. This rearrangement joins TRBV27 to TRBJ2-7; 11 nucleotides line up with TRBD2. CDR1 MNHEY and CDR2 SMNVEV come from the germline V gene (reference sequence). Losses at the gene ends were 3 bases for V and 1 base for J; bases not matched to a gene: 2. The CDR3 extends over 15 amino acids. The CDR3 region has the DNA TGTGCCAGCAGTTTCGTAGCGGGAGGGTCCTACGAGCAGTACTTC. It specifies CASSFVAGGSYEQYF.

Many counts were recorded for this clonotype. V is TRBV6-5 and J is TRBJ2-1; possibly TRBD1 for D (6 bases). Trimming pared 8 bases from V and 7 bases from J, leaving 15 bases between. This CDR3 is built from 13 residues. Germline lookup yields CDR1 MNHEY and CDR2 SVGAGI. The CDR3 coding sequence is TGTGCCAGCTGGGGGCGGTCAGGGAATGAGCAGTTCTTC. Translating gives CASWGRSGNEQFF.

Remarks on this clonotype: A much larger clone lies a single base off, so this may be a read error. The rearrangement joins TRBV12-3 or TRBV12-4 to TRBJ2-5; tentative D call: TRBD2 (6 bases). The CDR3 has 15 amino acids. V gave up 7 bases and J gave up 1 base, with 16 bases separating them. The CDR3 loop reads CASTPFRDSQETQYF. As DNA, the CDR3 is TGTGCCAGCACCCCGTTCCGGGACTCCCAAGAGACCCAGTACTTC.

The table lists this clonotype with many counts. J is TRBJ1-1 and V is TRBV28; D gene ambiguous. This CDR3 has 14 residues. Germline-derived CDR1 and CDR2 are MDHEN and SYDVKM. Trimming pared 1 base from V and 0 bases from J, leaving 6 bases between. The DNA for the CDR3 is TGTGCCAGCAGTTTATCACAAATGAACACTGAAGCTTTCTTT. Amino acid sequence: CASSLSQMNTEAFF.

This clonotype was picked up many times. This sequence joins TRBV6-1 and TRBJ2-7, with D tentatively TRBD1 (6 bases). This CDR3 has 14 residues. The V end lost 5 bases, the J end lost 5 bases, and 16 bases lay between the germline ends. The germline V gene has CDR1 MNHNS and CDR2 SASEGT. This chain's CDR3 is CASSPRPAGDEQYF. The CDR3 DNA reads as TGTGCCAGCAGTCCCCGCCCCGCAGGGGACGAGCAGTACTTC.

This clonotype has just a few counts. The chain carries TRBV30 and TRBJ2-1, with D perhaps matching TRBD1 or TRBD2 (6 bases each). The CDR3 is 15 amino acids. Germline values: CDR1 GTSNPN, CDR2 SVGIG (reference sequence). V shed 0 bases and J shed 5 bases, with 14 bases lying between them. The CDR3 is CAWSVQGSGDNEQFF. The CDR3 DNA follows: TGTGCCTGGAGTGTACAGGGTAGCGGCGACAATGAGCAGTTCTTC.

This clonotype was seen repeatedly, ten times or more. The chain uses TRBV10-3 and TRBJ2-3; no clear D gene. With 7 bases removed from V and 8 bases from J, the gap between germline ends came to 22 bases. CDR1 and CDR2 from the germline V gene are ENHRY and SYGVKD. The CDR3 contains 15 residues. Here the CDR3 DNA reads TGTGCCATCAAATCTACGGAAGAACCCTCGGGTACGCAGTATTTT. Translation: CAIKSTEEPSGTQYF.

This clonotype was seen ten or more times. A much larger clone sits a single nucleotide away, making a read error possible. This chain uses TRBV9 with TRBJ2-7; D is undetermined. V lost 0 bases to trimming and J lost 0 bases, with 7 bases between them. Germline lookup yields CDR1 SGDLS and CDR2 YYNGEE. This CDR3 has 14 amino acids. The CDR3 region is CASSVGVDSYEQYF. As DNA, the CDR3 is TGTGCCAGCAGCGTAGGGGTGGACTCCTACGAGCAGTACTTC.